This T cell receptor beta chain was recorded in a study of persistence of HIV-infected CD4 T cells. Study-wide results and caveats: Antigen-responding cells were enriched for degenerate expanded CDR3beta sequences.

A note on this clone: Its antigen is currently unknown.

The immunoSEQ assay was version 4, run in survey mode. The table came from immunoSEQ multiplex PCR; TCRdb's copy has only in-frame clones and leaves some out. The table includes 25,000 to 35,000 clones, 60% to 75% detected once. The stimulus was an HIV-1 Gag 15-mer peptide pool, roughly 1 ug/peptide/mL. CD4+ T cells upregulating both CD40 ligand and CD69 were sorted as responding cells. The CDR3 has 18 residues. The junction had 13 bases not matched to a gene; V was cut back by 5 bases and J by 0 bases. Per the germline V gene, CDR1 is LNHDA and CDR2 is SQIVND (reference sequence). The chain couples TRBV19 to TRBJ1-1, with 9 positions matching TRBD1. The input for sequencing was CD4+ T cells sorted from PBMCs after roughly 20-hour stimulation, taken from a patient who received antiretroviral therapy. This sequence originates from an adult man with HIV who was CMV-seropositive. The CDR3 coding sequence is TGTGCCAGTAGTTCCTCCGGGACAGGGCCCGCCATGAACACTGAAGCTTTCTTT. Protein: CASSSSGTGPAMNTEAFF.